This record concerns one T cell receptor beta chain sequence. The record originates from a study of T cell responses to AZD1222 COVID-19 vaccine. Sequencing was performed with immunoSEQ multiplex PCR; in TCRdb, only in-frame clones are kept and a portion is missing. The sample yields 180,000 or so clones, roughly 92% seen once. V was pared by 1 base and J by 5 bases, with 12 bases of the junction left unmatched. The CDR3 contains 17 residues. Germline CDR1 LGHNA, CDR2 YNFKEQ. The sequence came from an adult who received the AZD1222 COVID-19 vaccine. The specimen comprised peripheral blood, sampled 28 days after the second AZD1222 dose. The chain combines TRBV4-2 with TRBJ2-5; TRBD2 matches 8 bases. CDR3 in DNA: TGTGCCAGCAGCCAAGCTCTTCGACGGGGGGGCCGCGAGACCCAGTACTTC. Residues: CASSQALRRGGRETQYF.